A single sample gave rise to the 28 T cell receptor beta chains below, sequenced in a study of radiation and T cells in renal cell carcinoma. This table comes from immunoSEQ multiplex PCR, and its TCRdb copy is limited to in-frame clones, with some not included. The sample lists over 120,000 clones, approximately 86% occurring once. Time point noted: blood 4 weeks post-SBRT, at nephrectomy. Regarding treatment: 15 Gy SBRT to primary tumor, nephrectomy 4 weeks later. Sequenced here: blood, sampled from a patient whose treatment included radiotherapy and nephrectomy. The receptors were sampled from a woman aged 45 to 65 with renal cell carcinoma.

The CDR3 region is CATRWGTEAFF. CDR3 bases: TGTGCCACTCGATGGGGCACTGAAGCTTTCTTT. The rearrangement links TRBV19 to TRBJ1-1; D gene uncertain. The CDR3 sequence is 11 residues long. The V end lost 10 bases, the J end lost 4 bases, and 10 bases lay between the germline ends. CDR1 is LNHDA, CDR2 SQIVND, per germline (reference sequence). Filled out from reference TRBV19 and TRBJ1-1, the complete variable domain reads DGGITQSPKYLFRKEGQNVTLSCEQNLNHDAMYWYRQDPGQGLRLIYYSQIVNDFQKGDIAEGYSVSREKKESFPLTVTSAQKNPTAFYLCATRWGTEAFFGQGTRLTVV.

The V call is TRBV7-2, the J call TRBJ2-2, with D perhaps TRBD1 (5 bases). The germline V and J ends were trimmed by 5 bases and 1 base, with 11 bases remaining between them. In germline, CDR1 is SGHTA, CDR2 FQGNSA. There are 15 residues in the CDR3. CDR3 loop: CASSRQTLNTGELFF. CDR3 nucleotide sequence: TGTGCCAGCAGCCGACAGACCCTGAACACCGGGGAGCTGTTTTTT.

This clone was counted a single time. The CDR3 DNA sequence: TGTGCCAGCAGCAACTTGGGCCACCCAACCGGGGAGCTGTTTTTT. Encoded protein: CASSNLGHPTGELFF. The chain carries TRBV7-9 and TRBJ2-2; D is ambiguous. Trimming took off 5 bases at V and 5 bases at J, with 15 bases between the two ends. Germline V gives CDR1 SEHNR, CDR2 FQNEAQ (reference sequence). This CDR3 is built from 15 residues.

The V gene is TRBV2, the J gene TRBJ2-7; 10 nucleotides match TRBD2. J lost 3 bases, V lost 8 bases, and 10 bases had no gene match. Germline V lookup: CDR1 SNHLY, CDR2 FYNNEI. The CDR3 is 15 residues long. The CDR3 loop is CASGPGTSDIYEQYF. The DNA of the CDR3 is TGTGCCAGCGGACCCGGGACTAGCGATATCTACGAGCAGTACTTC. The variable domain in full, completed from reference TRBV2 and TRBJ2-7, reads EPEVTQTPSHQVTQMGQEVILRCVPISNHLYFYWYRQILGQKVEFLVSFYNNEISEKSEIFDDQFSVERPDGSNFTLKIRSTKLEDSAMYFCASGPGTSDIYEQYFGPGTRLTVT.

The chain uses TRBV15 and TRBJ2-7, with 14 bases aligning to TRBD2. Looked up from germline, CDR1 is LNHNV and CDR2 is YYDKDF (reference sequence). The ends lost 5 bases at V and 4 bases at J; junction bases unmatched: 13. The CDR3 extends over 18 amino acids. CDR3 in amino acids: CATSAGTSGRLGPYEQYF. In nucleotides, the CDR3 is TGTGCCACCAGCGCCGGGACTAGCGGGAGATTAGGTCCGTACGAGCAGTACTTC.

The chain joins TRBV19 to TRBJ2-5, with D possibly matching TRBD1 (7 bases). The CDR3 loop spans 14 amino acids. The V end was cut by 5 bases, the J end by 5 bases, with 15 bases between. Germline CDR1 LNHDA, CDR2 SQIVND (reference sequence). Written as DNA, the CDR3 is TGTGCCAGTAGTGGAGGGGGCGGTCGGGAGACCCAGTACTTC. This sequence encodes CASSGGGGRETQYF.

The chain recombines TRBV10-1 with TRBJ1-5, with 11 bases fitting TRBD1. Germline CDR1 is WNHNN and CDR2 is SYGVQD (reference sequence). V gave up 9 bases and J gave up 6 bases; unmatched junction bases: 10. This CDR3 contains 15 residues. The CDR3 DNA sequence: TGCGCCAGGTCTTCTGGACAGGGGGCAAGTCAGCCCCAGCATTTT. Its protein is CARSSGQGASQPQHF.

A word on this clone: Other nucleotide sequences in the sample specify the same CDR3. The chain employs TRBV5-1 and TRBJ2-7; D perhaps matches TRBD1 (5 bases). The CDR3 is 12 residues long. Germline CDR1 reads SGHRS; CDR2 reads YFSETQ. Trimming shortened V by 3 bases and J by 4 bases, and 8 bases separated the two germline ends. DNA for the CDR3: TGCGCCAGCAGCTCCGACAGATACGAGCAGTACTTC. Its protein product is CASSSDRYEQYF. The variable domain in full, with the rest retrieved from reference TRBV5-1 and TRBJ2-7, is KAGVTQTPRYLIKTRGQQVTLSCSPISGHRSVSWYQQTPGQGLQFLFEYFSETQRNKGNFPGRFSGRQFSNSRSEMNVSTLELGDSALYLCASSSDRYEQYFGPGTRLTVT.

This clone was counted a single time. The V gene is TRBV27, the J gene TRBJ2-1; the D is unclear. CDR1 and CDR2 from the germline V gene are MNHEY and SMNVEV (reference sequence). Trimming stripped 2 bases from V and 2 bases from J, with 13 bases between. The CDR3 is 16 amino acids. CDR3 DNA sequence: TGTGCCAGCAGTTTAACTGGTTACAGCGCCTACAATGAGCAGTTCTTC. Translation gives CASSLTGYSAYNEQFF.

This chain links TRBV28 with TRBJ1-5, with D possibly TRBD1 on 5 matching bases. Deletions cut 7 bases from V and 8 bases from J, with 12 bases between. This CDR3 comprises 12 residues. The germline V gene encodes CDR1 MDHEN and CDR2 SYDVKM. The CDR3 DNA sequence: TGTGCCAGCACCCTCGGCAGGGAGCCCCAGCATTTT. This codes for CASTLGREPQHF.

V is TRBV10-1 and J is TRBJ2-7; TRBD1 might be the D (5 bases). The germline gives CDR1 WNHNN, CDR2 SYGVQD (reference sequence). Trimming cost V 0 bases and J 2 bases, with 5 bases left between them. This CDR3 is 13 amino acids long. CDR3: CASSESGAYEQYF. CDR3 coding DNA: TGCGCCAGCAGTGAGTCAGGGGCCTACGAGCAGTACTTC.

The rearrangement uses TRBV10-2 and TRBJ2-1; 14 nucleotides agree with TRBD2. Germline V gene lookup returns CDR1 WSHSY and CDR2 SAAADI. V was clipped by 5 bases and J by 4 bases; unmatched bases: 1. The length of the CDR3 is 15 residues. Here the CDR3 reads CASSRLAGGYNEQFF. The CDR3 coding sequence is TGCGCCAGCAGTCGACTAGCGGGAGGGTACAATGAGCAGTTCTTC.

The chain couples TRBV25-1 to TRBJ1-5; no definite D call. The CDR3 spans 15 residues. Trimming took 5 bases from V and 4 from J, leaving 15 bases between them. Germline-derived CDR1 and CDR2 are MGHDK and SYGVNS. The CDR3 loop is CASSKGGDPNQPQHF. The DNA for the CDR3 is TGTGCCAGCAGTAAAGGTGGAGACCCGAATCAGCCCCAGCATTTT.

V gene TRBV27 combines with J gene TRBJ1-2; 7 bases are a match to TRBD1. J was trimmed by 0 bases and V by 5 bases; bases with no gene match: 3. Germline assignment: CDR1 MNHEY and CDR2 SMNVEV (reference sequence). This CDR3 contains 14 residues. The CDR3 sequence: CASSDQGANYGYTF. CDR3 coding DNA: TGTGCCAGCAGTGACCAGGGGGCTAACTATGGCTACACCTTC.

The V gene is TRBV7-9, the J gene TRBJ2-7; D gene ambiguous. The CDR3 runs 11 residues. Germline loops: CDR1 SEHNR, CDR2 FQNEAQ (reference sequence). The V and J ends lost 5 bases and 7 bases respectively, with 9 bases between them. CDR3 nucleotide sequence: TGTGCCAGCAGCCCCTCGAGGGAGCAGTACTTC. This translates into CASSPSREQYF.

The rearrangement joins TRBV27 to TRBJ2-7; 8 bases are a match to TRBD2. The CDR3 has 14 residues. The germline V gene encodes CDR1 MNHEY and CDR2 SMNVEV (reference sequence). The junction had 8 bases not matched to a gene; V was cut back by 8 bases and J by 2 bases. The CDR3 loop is CASSRRGLAYEQYF. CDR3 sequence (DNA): TGTGCCAGCTCCCGGAGGGGACTAGCCTACGAGCAGTACTTC.

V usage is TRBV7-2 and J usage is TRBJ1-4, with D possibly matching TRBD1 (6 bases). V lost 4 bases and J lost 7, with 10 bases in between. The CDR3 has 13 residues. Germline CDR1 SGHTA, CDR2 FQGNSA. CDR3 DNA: TGTGCCAGCAGCTGGGGGCCCGTTGAAAAACTGTTTTTT. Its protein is CASSWGPVEKLFF.

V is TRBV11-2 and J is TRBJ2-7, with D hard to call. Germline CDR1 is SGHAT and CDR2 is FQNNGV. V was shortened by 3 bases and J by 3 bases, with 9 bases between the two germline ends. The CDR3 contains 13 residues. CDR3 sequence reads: CASSLLPSYEQYF. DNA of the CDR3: TGTGCCAGCAGCTTGTTGCCGAGCTACGAGCAGTACTTC.

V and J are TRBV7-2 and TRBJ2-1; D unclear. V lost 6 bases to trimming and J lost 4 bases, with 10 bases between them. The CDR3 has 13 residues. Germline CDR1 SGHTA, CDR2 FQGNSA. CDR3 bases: TGTGCCAGCAGGGCAGGCGATTACAATGAGCAGTTCTTC. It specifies CASRAGDYNEQFF.

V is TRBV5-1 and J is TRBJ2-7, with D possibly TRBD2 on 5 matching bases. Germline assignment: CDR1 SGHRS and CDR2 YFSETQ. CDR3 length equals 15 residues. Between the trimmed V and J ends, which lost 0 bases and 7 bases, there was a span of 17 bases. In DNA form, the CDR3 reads TGCGCCAGCAGCTTGGAAGGGCGGGCAGGAGAGGAGCAGTACTTC. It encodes CASSLEGRAGEEQYF.

The CDR3 DNA follows: TGTGCCAGCAGTGAAGGGGGCTTCTTTTACAATGAGCAGTTCTTC. Residues: CASSEGGFFYNEQFF. The V and J genes are TRBV6-1 and TRBJ2-1; tentative D call: TRBD1 (5 bases). This CDR3 is 15 amino acids long. V was trimmed by 1 base and J by 4 bases, leaving 11 bases between them. CDR1 and CDR2 from the germline V gene are MNHNS and SASEGT.

CDR3 amino acids: CASTFRDFTYEQYF. CDR3 DNA: TGTGCCAGCACCTTTCGGGACTTCACCTACGAGCAGTACTTC. The rearrangement uses TRBV11-2 and TRBJ2-7, with a weak D call TRBD2 (6 bases). This CDR3 is built from 14 residues. Germline CDR1 and CDR2: SGHAT and FQNNGV. Trimming left V 7 bases short and J 2 bases short, with 15 bases between.

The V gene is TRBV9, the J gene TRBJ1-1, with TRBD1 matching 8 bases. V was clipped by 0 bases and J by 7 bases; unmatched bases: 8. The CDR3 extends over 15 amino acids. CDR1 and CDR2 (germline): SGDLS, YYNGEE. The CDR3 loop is CASSVGIQGAFEAFF. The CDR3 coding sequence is TGTGCCAGCAGCGTAGGGATCCAGGGGGCGTTTGAAGCTTTCTTT.

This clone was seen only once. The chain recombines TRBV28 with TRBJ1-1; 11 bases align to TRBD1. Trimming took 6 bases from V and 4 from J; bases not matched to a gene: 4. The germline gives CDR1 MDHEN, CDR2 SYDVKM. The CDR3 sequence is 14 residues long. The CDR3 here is CASSKDRGPTEAFF. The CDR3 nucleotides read TGTGCCAGCAGCAAGGACAGGGGGCCCACTGAAGCTTTCTTT.

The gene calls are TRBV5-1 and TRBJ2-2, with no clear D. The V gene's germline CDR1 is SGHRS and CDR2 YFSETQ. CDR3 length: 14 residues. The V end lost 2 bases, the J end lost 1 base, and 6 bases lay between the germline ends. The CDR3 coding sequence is TGCGCCAGCAGCTTTGGCGGGAACACCGGGGAGCTGTTTTTT. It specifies CASSFGGNTGELFF.

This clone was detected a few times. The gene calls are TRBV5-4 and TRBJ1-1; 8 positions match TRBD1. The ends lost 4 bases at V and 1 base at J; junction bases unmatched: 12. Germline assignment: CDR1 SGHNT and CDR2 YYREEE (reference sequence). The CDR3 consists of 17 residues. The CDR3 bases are TGTGCCAGCAGCACCGGGACAGGAACTTTGAGGAACACTGAAGCTTTCTTT. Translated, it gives CASSTGTGTLRNTEAFF.

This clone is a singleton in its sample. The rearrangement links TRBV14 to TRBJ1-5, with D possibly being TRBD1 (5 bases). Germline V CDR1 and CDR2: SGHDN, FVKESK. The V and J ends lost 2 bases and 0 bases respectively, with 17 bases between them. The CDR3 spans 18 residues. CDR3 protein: CASSQNRRDRHSNQPQHF. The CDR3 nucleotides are TGTGCCAGCAGCCAAAACCGCCGGGACCGCCATAGCAATCAGCCCCAGCATTTT.

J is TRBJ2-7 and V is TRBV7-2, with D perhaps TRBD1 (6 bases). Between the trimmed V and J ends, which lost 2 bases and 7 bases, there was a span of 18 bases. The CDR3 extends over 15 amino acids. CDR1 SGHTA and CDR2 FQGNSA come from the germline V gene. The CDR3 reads CASSLQSGATGEQYF. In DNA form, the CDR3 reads TGTGCCAGCAGCTTACAATCAGGGGCGACGGGGGAGCAGTACTTC.